This T cell receptor beta chain stems from a study of T cells after yellow fever vaccination (dated by TCRdb to between 2018 and 2020). About the full investigation: The SMART-Seq v4 Ultra Low Input RNA kit was used to prepare libraries from fractions with low cell numbers. To track T-cell clones before and after primary and booster YFV17D yellow fever vaccination, bulk TCR alpha and beta repertoires were sequenced longitudinally. The cohort comprised two healthy male donors, one aged 18 to 30 and one aged 30 to 40 years. Blood was drawn at multiple timepoints before and after primary and secondary immunization, with bulk PBMC replicates and cell subsets isolated.

Sequencing relied on an Illumina NovaSeq 6000. TCR cDNA was made using 5'RACE template switching, a step that added a universal primer site and unique molecular identifiers. Priming for cDNA synthesis came from both the TCR alpha and TCR beta constant segments. Library amplification used two PCR steps, and the second PCR step added sample barcodes and sequencing adapters. Sequencing of libraries was done on Illumina HiSeq 2500 (2x100 bp) or NovaSeq (2x150 bp). The published analysis was carried out like this. Demultiplexing of reads and collapsing into UMI consensus sequences were performed with MIGEC, and V(D)J alignment was carried out with MiXCR. Using edgeR on replicate PBMC samples, clonotypes were called vaccine-responding if FDR was below 0.01 and the log2 fold change was above 5 up to day 15. CD4 or CD8 identity was assigned to each bulk clonotype according to whether the clonotype was present at higher abundance in the sequenced CD4 repertoire or the sequenced CD8 repertoire. In TCRdb, the public reads were trimmed at Q25 with fastp and aligned with MiXCR, with productive beta chains retained. Each CDR3 protein appears once, grouped with its most common genes and DNA. In this record, the V and J calls reflect TCRdb's handling and not the investigators' own analysis. Present in this sample are 250,000 to 350,000 distinct CDR3 sequences, under 9% of which were seen just once. 3% to 4% of the sample belongs to the ten largest clones.

In its sample, this clonotype was seen many times. The target of this receptor is not known. Base qualities are not provided; no much larger clone lies one nucleotide away. This sample's treatment or condition label indicates: live attenuated yellow fever vaccine strain. PBMCs were isolated from peripheral blood using a standard Ficoll-Paque protocol. Dynabeads CD4 and CD8 positive selection kits were used to isolate CD4 and CD8 T-cell fractions. TriZol was used to extract RNA from bulk PBMCs, CD4 and CD8 fractions, and dextramer-positive and dextramer-negative fractions. Findings and caveats that apply to the study as a whole: After the booster, most clones that had expanded after primary vaccination were detected again (around 97% of CD4 and around 88% of CD8), suggesting broad maintenance of memory. A small share of clonotypes occurred in both CD4 and CD8 compartments, likely arising from convergent recombination. Compared with the primary T-cell response, the secondary T-cell response was weaker but faster, peaking on day 5 rather than day 15. Computational filtering was required because FACS-sorted repertoires could contain abundant contaminating clonotypes from the bulk population. Only a couple of donors were included in the study, so the extent to which the findings can be generalized is limited.

The CDR3 measures 17 amino acids from cysteine to phenylalanine. Only the CDR3 DNA is retained, 51 bases long and in frame from the first base. The germline V gene (reference sequence) sets CDR1 to MNHNY and CDR2 to SVGAGI. V and J are trimmed by 6 bases and 0 bases, and the gene matches miss 11 bases of the junction. The receptor was isolated from a young man who received the YFV17D yellow fever vaccine. The rearranged chain carries TRBV6-6 and TRBJ1-3; 7 bases in the junction line up with TRBD1. Source: CD4+ T cells sorted from PBMCs, taken 5 days after the yellow fever booster vaccination. The CDR3 reads as follows: CASRIGQATYSGNTIYF. The sequence in DNA is TGTGCCAGCAGGATCGGACAGGCCACTTACTCTGGAAACACCATATATTTT.